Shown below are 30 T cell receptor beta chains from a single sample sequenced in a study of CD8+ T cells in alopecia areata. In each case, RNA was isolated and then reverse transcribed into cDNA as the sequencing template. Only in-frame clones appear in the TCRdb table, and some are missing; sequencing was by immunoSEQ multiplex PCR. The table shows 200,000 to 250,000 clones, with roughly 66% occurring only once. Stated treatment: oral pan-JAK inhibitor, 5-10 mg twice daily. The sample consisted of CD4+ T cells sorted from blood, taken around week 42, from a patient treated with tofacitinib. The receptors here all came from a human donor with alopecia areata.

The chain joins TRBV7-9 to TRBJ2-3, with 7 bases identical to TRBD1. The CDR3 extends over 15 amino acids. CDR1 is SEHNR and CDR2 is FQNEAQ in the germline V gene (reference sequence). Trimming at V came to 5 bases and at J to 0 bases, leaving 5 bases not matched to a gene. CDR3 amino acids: CASSLGTVSTDTQYF. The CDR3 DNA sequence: TGTGCCAGCAGCCTAGGGACAGTAAGCACAGATACGCAGTATTTT.

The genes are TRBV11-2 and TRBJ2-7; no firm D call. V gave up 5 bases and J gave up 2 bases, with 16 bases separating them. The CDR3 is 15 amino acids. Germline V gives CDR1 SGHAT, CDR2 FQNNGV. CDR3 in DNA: TGTGCCAGCAGCGTAGGCCACCATATCACCTACGAGCAGTACTTC. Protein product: CASSVGHHITYEQYF.

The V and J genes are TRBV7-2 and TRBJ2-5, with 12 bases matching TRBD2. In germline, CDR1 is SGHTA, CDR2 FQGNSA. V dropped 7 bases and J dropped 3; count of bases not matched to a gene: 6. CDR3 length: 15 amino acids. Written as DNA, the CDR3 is TGTGCCAGCACCAACGGACTAGCGGGGAAAGAGACCCAGTACTTC. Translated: CASTNGLAGKETQYF.

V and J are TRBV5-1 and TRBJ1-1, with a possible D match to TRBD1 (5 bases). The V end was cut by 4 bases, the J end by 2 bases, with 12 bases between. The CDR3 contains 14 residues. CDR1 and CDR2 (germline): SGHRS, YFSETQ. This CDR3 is CASSLGQFNTEAFF. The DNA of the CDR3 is TGCGCCAGCAGCCTGGGGCAGTTCAACACTGAAGCTTTCTTT.

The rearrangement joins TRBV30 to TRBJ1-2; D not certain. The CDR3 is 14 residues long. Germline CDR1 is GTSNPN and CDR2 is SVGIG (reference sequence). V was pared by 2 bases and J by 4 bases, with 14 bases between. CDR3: CAWSPSGGFYGYTF. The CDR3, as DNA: TGTGCCTGGAGTCCCTCGGGAGGCTTCTATGGCTACACCTTC.

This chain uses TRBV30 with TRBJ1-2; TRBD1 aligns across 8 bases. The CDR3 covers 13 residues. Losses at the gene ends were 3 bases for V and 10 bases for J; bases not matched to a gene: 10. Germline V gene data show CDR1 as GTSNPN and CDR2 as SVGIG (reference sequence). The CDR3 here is CAWRPGQVFDYTF. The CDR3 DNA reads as TGTGCCTGGAGGCCGGGACAGGTTTTTGACTACACCTTC.

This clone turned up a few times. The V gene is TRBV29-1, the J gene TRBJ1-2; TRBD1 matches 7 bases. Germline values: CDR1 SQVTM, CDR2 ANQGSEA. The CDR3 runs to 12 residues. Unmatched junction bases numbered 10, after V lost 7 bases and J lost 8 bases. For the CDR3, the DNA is TGCAGCGGGCGAACAGGGGTAGACGGCTACACCTTC. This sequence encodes CSGRTGVDGYTF. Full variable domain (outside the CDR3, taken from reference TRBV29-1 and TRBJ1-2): SAVISQKPSRDICQRGTSLTIQCQVDSQVTMMFWYRQQPGQSLTLIATANQGSEATYESGFVIDKFPISRPNLTFSTLTVSNMSPEDSSIYLCSGRTGVDGYTFGSGTRLTVV.

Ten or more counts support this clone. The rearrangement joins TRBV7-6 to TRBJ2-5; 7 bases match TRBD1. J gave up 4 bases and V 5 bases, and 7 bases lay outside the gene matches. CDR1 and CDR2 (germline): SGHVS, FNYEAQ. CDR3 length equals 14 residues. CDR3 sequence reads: CASSPTGSGETQYF. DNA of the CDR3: TGTGCCAGCAGCCCGACAGGGTCTGGAGAGACCCAGTACTTC.

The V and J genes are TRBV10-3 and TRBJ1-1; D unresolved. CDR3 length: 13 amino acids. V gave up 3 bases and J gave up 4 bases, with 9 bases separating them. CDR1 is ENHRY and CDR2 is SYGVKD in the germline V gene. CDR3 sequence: CAISDQGSTEAFF. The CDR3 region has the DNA TGTGCCATCAGTGATCAAGGGAGCACTGAAGCTTTCTTT.

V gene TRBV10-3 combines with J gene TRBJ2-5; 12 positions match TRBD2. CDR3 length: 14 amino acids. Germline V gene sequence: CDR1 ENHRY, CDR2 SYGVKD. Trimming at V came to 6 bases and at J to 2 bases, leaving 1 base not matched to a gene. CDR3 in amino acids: CAIRTSGGQETQYF. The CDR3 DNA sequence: TGTGCCATCAGGACTAGCGGGGGACAAGAGACCCAGTACTTC.

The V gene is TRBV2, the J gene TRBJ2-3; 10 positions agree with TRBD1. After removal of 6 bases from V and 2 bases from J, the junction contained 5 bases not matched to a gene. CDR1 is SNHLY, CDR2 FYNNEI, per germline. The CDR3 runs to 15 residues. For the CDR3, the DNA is TGTGCCAGCAGGGCCGGGACAGGGGTCACAGATACGCAGTATTTT. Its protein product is CASRAGTGVTDTQYF. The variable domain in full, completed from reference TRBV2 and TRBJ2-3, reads EPEVTQTPSHQVTQMGQEVILRCVPISNHLYFYWYRQILGQKVEFLVSFYNNEISEKSEIFDDQFSVERPDGSNFTLKIRSTKLEDSAMYFCASRAGTGVTDTQYFGPGTRLTVL.

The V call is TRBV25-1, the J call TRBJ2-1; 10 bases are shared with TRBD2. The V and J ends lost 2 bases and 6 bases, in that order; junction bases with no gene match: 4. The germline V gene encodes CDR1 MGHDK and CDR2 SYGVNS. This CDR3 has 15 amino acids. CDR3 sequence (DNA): TGTGCCAGCAGTGAAGCTAGCGGGGGCCGCAATGAGCAGTTCTTC. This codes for CASSEASGGRNEQFF.

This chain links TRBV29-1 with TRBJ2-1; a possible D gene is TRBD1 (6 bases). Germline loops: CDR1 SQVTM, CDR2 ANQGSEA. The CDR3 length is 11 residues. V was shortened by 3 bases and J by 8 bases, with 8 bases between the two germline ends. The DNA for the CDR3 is TGCAGCGTTGACAGGGGTCATGAGCAGTTCTTC. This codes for CSVDRGHEQFF.

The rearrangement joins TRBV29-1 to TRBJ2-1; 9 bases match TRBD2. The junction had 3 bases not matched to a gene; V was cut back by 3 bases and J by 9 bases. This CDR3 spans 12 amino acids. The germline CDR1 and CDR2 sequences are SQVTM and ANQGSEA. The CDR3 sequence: CSVDGTSIEQFF. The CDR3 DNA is TGCAGCGTTGATGGGACTAGCATTGAGCAGTTCTTC.

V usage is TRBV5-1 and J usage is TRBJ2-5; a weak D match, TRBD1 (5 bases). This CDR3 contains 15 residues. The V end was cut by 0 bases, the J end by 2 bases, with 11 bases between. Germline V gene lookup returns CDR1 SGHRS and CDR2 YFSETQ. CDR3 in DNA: TGCGCCAGCAGCTTGGCCAGACAGAGACAAGAGACCCAGTACTTC. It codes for CASSLARQRQETQYF.

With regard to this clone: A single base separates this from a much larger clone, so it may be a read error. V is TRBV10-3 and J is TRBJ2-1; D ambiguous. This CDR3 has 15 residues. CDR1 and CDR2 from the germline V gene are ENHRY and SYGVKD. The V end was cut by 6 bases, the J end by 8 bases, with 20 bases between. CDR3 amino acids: CAISSLGPGVDEQFF. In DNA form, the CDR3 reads TGTGCCATCAGCAGCCTAGGGCCCGGCGTCGATGAGCAGTTCTTC.

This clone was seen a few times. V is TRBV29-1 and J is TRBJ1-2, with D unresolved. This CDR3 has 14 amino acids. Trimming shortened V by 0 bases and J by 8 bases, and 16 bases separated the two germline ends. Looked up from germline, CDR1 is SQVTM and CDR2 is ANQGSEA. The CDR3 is CSVEDPGVRSGYTF. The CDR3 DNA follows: TGCAGCGTTGAAGATCCCGGGGTTAGATCAGGCTACACCTTC.

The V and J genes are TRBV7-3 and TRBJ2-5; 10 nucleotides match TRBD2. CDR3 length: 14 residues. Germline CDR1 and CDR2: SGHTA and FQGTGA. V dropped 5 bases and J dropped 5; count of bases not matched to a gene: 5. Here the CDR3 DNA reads TGTGCCAGCAGCCTTAGCGGGGGGCGGGAGACCCAGTACTTC. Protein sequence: CASSLSGGRETQYF.

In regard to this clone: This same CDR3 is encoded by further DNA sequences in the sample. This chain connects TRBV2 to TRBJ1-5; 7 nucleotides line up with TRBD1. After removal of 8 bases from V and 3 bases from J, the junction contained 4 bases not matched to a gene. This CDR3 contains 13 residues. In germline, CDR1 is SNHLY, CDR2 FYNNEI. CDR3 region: CASLGQHNQPQHF. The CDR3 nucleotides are TGTGCCAGCCTGGGACAGCACAATCAGCCCCAGCATTTT. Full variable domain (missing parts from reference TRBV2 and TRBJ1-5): EPEVTQTPSHQVTQMGQEVILRCVPISNHLYFYWYRQILGQKVEFLVSFYNNEISEKSEIFDDQFSVERPDGSNFTLKIRSTKLEDSAMYFCASLGQHNQPQHFGDGTRLSIL.

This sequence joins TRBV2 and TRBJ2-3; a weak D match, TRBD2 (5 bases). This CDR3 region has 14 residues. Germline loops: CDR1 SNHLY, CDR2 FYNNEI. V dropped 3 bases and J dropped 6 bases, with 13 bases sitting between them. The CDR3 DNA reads TGTGCCAGCAGTGATAGGAGCGGCGGGGATACGCAGTATTTT. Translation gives CASSDRSGGDTQYF.

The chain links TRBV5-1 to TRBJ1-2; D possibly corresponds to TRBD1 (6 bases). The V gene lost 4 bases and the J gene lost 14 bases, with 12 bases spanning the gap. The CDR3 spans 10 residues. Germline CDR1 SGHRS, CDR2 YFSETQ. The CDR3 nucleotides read TGCGCCAGCAGCCACATACAGGGAACCTTC. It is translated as CASSHIQGTF.

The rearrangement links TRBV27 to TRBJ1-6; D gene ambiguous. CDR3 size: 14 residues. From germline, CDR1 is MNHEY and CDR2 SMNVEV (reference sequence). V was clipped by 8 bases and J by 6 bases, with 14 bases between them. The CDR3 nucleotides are TGTGCCAGCCGCCGCGATTACAGTAATTCACCCCTCCACTTT. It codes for CASRRDYSNSPLHF.

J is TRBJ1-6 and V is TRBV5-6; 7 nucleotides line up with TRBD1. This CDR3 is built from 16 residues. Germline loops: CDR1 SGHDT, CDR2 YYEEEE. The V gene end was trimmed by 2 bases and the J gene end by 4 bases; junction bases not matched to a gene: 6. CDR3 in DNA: TGTGCCAGCAGCTTCACAGGGGAATTTTATAATTCACCCCTCCACTTT. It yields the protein CASSFTGEFYNSPLHF.

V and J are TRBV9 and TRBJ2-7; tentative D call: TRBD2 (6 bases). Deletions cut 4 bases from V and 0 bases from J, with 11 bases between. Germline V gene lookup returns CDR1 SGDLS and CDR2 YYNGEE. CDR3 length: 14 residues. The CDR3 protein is CASSLGRSSYEQYF. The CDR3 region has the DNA TGTGCCAGCAGCTTAGGGAGGAGCTCCTACGAGCAGTACTTC.

CDR3: CASSLEWGSGANVLTF. CDR3 nucleotides: TGCGCCAGCAGCTTAGAGTGGGGATCTGGGGCCAACGTCCTGACTTTC. This chain joins TRBV5-1 and TRBJ2-6; D is ambiguous. The CDR3 is 16 residues long. Germline V gene data show CDR1 as SGHRS and CDR2 as YFSETQ. Trimming left V 2 bases short and J 1 base short, with 10 bases between.

CDR3 nucleotide sequence: TGCAGCGTTTTTCCGACAGGGATGGGGTCCGGGGAGCTGTTTTTT. This encodes CSVFPTGMGSGELFF. V and J are TRBV29-1 and TRBJ2-2; 7 bases map to TRBD1. The CDR3 is made up of 15 amino acids. The germline V gene encodes CDR1 SQVTM and CDR2 ANQGSEA. After removal of 5 bases from V and 6 bases from J, the junction contained 12 bases not matched to a gene.

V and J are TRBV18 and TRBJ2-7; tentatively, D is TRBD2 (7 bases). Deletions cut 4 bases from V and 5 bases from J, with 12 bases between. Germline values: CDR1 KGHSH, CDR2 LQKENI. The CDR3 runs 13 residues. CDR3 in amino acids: CASSLQGRDEQYF. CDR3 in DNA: TGTGCCAGCTCACTCCAGGGGAGGGACGAGCAGTACTTC.

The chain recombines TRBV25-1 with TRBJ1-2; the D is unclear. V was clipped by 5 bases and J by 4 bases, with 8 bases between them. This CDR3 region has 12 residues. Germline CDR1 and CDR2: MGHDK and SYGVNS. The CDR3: CASSSGLYGYTF. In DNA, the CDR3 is TGTGCCAGCAGTAGCGGTCTCTATGGCTACACCTTC.

CDR3 bases: TGCAGCGCCAGGACTAGCGGGGGGTTGTACGAGCAGTACTTC. It translates to CSARTSGGLYEQYF. The chain employs TRBV29-1 and TRBJ2-7; 14 nucleotides match TRBD2. The CDR3 is 14 amino acids. The V and J ends lost 7 bases and 4 bases, in that order; junction bases with no gene match: 6. In germline, CDR1 is SQVTM, CDR2 ANQGSEA.

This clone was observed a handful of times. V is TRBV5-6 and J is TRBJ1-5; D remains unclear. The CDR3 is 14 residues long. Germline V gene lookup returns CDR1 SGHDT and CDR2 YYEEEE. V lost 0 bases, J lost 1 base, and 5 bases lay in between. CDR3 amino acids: CASSLGQSNQPQHF. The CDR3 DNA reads TGTGCCAGCAGCTTGGGGCAGAGCAATCAGCCCCAGCATTTT.